The 3 T cell receptor beta chains below all came from one sample that was sequenced in a study of blood T cell repertoires in COVID-19 (dated by TCRdb to 2018 to 2021). Library construction relied on the immunoSEQ multiplex PCR assay. TCRdb stores this immuneACCESS table with in-frame sequences only. Part of the clones is absent; in the studies checked, under half of the shortfall reflects unresolved V genes, and no reason is known for the rest. This sample has a few hundred thousand clones in its table, and 91% of those were observed once. Of the sample, 1.2% is held by the ten largest clones. The source material was PBMCs or T cells enriched from blood (not recorded which). Receptors originate from a human donor in a cohort exposed to, infected with or recovered from COVID-19 (not recorded which). The donor label of this sample is uncertain.

The chain employs TRBV12-5 and TRBJ1-6, with D tentatively TRBD1 (5 bases). CDR3 length: 13 residues. From germline, CDR1 is LGHNT and CDR2 FRNRAP. Trimming shortened V by 6 bases and J by 9 bases, and 12 bases separated the two germline ends. The CDR3 loop is CASGGQGGSPLHF. As DNA, the CDR3 is TGTGCTAGTGGCGGGCAGGGTGGTTCACCCCTCCACTTT.

This clone was counted a few times. The V gene is TRBV18, the J gene TRBJ1-1, with a tentative D call TRBD1 (5 bases). The CDR3 has 15 residues. With 3 bases removed from V and 0 bases from J, the gap between germline ends came to 11 bases. CDR1 KGHSH and CDR2 LQKENI come from the germline V gene. The CDR3 nucleotides read TGTGCCAGCTCACCTGCCAGGGATTTGAACACTGAAGCTTTCTTT. Protein: CASSPARDLNTEAFF.

The V and J genes are TRBV29-1 and TRBJ1-1; possibly TRBD1 for D (6 bases). Germline CDR1 is SQVTM and CDR2 is ANQGSEA. The germline V and J ends were trimmed by 4 bases and 7 bases, with 13 bases remaining between them. The CDR3 is 12 amino acids. This chain's CDR3 is CSVGRGGYEAFF. CDR3 coding DNA: TGCAGCGTTGGAAGGGGGGGTTATGAAGCTTTCTTT.